The 22 T cell receptor beta chains presented below share a single source sample, sequenced in a study of T-cell memory formation after mild COVID-19. A single record per CDR3 protein comes from TCRdb applying MiXCR to the 5' RACE reads. Here the sample spans 120,000 to 150,000 distinct CDR3 sequences, 15% to 20% being singletons. The sequenced sample was PBMCs or a T cell subset sorted from them (not recorded which). The receptors were gathered from an adult woman who had mild COVID-19 (a few samples of this study predate the infection). Cell type and time point are not known.

This clonotype was detected a few times. The chain is built from TRBV5-6 and TRBJ1-2, with no clear D. The CDR3 is 11 residues long. Germline-derived CDR1 and CDR2 are SGHDT and YYEEEE. V was shortened by 0 bases and J by 9 bases, with 6 bases between the two germline ends. The CDR3 protein is CASSLARRYTF. The CDR3 bases are TGTGCCAGCAGCTTGGCCAGGCGCTACACCTTC. The full variable domain, in which reference TRBV5-6 and TRBJ1-2 provide the parts outside the CDR3, is DAGVTQSPTHLIKTRGQQVTLRCSPKSGHDTVSWYQQALGQGPQFIFQYYEEEERQRGNFPDRFSGHQFPNYSSELNVNALLLGDSALYLCASSLARRYTFGSGTRLTVV.

V gene TRBV6-2 or TRBV6-3 combines with J gene TRBJ2-7; 9 bases line up with TRBD1. Trimming removed 2 bases from V and 6 bases from J; junction bases left unmatched: 8. Germline CDR1 reads MNHEY; CDR2 reads SVGEGT. The CDR3 loop spans 15 amino acids. CDR3 DNA sequence: TGTGCCAGCAGTTACGAGGGACAGGGAGAATTCGAGCAGTACTTC. Its translation is CASSYEGQGEFEQYF.

The table lists this clonotype with many counts. The J gene is TRBJ2-5, the V gene TRBV7-2; no clear D. Trimming stripped 7 bases from V and 0 bases from J, with 15 bases between. This CDR3 has 15 residues. CDR1 and CDR2 from the germline V gene are SGHTA and FQGNSA. CDR3 residues: CASTRPAGNQETQYF. The CDR3 bases are TGTGCCAGCACCCGGCCGGCCGGCAACCAAGAGACCCAGTACTTC.

This clonotype was picked up many times. The chain couples TRBV5-1 to TRBJ2-5; 8 nucleotides agree with TRBD1. The germline CDR1 and CDR2 sequences are SGHRS and YFSETQ. The V segment lost 4 bases and the J segment 5 bases; nucleotides outside the gene matches: 4. The CDR3 is 13 residues long. CDR3 in DNA: TGCGCCAGCAGCCCAGACAGGGGTGAGACCCAGTACTTC. It translates to CASSPDRGETQYF.

The genes are TRBV28 and TRBJ1-3; the D is unclear. The CDR3 covers 12 residues. Trimming took 6 bases from V and 0 from J, leaving 3 bases between them. CDR1 and CDR2 (germline): MDHEN, SYDVKM. For the CDR3, the DNA is TGTGCCAGCAGAAACTCTGGAAACACCATATATTTT. Translation: CASRNSGNTIYF.

The chain employs TRBV6-6 and TRBJ1-5; 9 bases fit TRBD1. V was pared by 6 bases and J by 6 bases, with 6 bases of the junction left unmatched. Per the germline V gene, CDR1 is MNHNY and CDR2 is SVGAGI (reference sequence). CDR3 length: 14 amino acids. The CDR3 bases are TGTGCCAGCAGGGGGACAGGGCGGGGTCAGCCCCAGCATTTT. Translated, it gives CASRGTGRGQPQHF.

J is TRBJ2-1 and V is TRBV7-2, with a possible D match to TRBD1 (6 bases). Trimming stripped 5 bases from V and 10 bases from J, with 9 bases between. In germline, CDR1 is SGHTA, CDR2 FQGNSA. This CDR3 comprises 11 residues. The CDR3 DNA reads TGTGCCAGCAGCCCAAGGGGGGAGCAGTTCTTC. Translated: CASSPRGEQFF.

Of note for this clonotype: This may arise from a read error, as a much more abundant clone is one base away. CDR3 amino acids: CASSYGLNSPLHF. CDR3 nucleotides: TGTGCCAGCAGTTACGGGCTTAATTCACCCCTCCACTTT. The V and J genes are TRBV6-5 and TRBJ1-6; D ambiguous. The V gene lost 2 bases and the J gene lost 6 bases, with 5 bases spanning the gap. The CDR3 is 13 residues long. Germline values: CDR1 MNHEY, CDR2 SVGAGI.

This clonotype appeared a few times. V and J are TRBV13 and TRBJ1-6; no definite D call. Germline CDR1 PRHDT, CDR2 FYEKMQ (reference sequence). The CDR3 consists of 15 residues. Trimming stripped 0 bases from V and 4 bases from J, with 7 bases between. The CDR3 sequence: CASSLGKLYNSPLHF. CDR3 in DNA: TGTGCCAGCAGCTTAGGCAAACTTTATAATTCACCCCTCCACTTT.

This clonotype came up a few times. V usage is TRBV5-1 and J usage is TRBJ1-5; maybe TRBD1 (5 bases). The V gene lost 0 bases and the J gene lost 1 base, with 8 bases spanning the gap. The V gene's germline CDR1 is SGHRS and CDR2 YFSETQ. The CDR3 loop spans 15 amino acids. The CDR3 loop is CASSLAGTSNQPQHF. As DNA, the CDR3 is TGCGCCAGCAGCTTGGCAGGGACGAGCAATCAGCCCCAGCATTTT.

The genes are TRBV4-2 and TRBJ2-3, with 9 bases that match TRBD2. CDR1 is LGHNA and CDR2 is YNFKEQ in the germline V gene. The CDR3 has 17 amino acids. The V and J ends lost 0 bases and 3 bases, in that order; junction bases with no gene match: 7. CDR3 residues: CASSQDIGLAGTDTQYF. Written as DNA, the CDR3 is TGTGCCAGCAGCCAAGATATCGGCCTAGCGGGGACAGATACGCAGTATTTT.

The chain has TRBV7-2 and TRBJ2-3; 9 bases align to TRBD1. CDR1 is SGHTA, CDR2 FQGNSA, per germline. CDR3 length: 14 residues. Trimming at V came to 11 bases and at J to 4 bases, leaving 10 bases not matched to a gene. DNA for the CDR3: TGTGCCGAGACCGGGACAGGGTTGGCAGATACGCAGTATTTT. Its translation: CAETGTGLADTQYF.

This clonotype is classed as medium-sized. The chain recombines TRBV20-1 with TRBJ2-1; 13 bases agree with TRBD2. Germline CDR1 reads DFQATT; CDR2 reads SNEGSKA (reference sequence). The CDR3 covers 16 residues. V was pared by 5 bases and J by 5 bases, with 9 bases of the junction left unmatched. CDR3 bases: TGCAGTGCTCCCCGCTCGGGACTAGCGGGAAACAATGAGCAGTTCTTC. This codes for CSAPRSGLAGNNEQFF.

The gene calls are TRBV7-9 and TRBJ1-2; D unresolved. The CDR3 has 13 residues. Trimming removed 5 bases from V and 4 bases from J, with 11 bases in between. Germline V gene lookup returns CDR1 SEHNR and CDR2 FQNEAQ (reference sequence). This chain's CDR3 is CASSTNRFYGYTF. The CDR3 DNA is TGTGCCAGCAGCACAAACAGATTCTATGGCTACACCTTC. Drawing the rest from reference TRBV7-9 and TRBJ1-2, the complete variable domain is DTGVSQNPRHKITKRGQNVTFRCDPISEHNRLYWYRQTLGQGPEFLTYFQNEAQLEKSRLLSDRFSAERPKGSFSTLEIQRTEQGDSAMYLCASSTNRFYGYTFGSGTRLTVV.

The gene calls are TRBV12-3 or TRBV12-4 and TRBJ2-7, with 7 bases lining up with TRBD2. The CDR3 runs to 12 residues. Trimming cost V 6 bases and J 6 bases; bases outside gene matches: 5. The CDR3 here is CASRRDYGEQYF. The CDR3 bases are TGTGCCAGCAGACGGGACTATGGCGAGCAGTACTTC.

Ten or more counts support this clonotype. In DNA, the CDR3 is TGTGCCAGCGGAATTAAAACTAGCGGGAGCTACAATGAGCAGTTCTTC. It encodes CASGIKTSGSYNEQFF. The chain joins TRBV12-3 or TRBV12-4 to TRBJ2-1; 11 bases map to TRBD2. V shed 8 bases and J 3 bases; nucleotides not matched to a gene: 9. CDR3 length: 16 amino acids.

The chain carries TRBV24-1 and TRBJ2-5, with D possibly matching TRBD2 (6 bases). CDR3 length: 13 residues. V was shortened by 3 bases and J by 5 bases, with 9 bases between the two germline ends. The germline V gene has CDR1 KGHDR and CDR2 SFDVKD. CDR3 DNA: TGTGCCACCAGTGATCTAGCGTCGGAGACCCAGTACTTC. It is translated as CATSDLASETQYF.

This clonotype was counted a few times. The chain links TRBV19 to TRBJ2-7; D is ambiguous. Germline V gene sequence: CDR1 LNHDA, CDR2 SQIVND (reference sequence). The CDR3 spans 11 residues. Trimming removed 10 bases at V and 6 bases at J, with 13 bases between. CDR3 in amino acids: CAIPLKIEQYF. The CDR3 DNA follows: TGTGCCATCCCGCTCAAGATCGAGCAGTACTTC.

The genes are TRBV27 and TRBJ1-4; perhaps TRBD1 as D (6 bases). Germline-derived CDR1 and CDR2 are MNHEY and SMNVEV (reference sequence). The V and J ends lost 3 bases and 7 bases respectively, with 12 bases between them. The CDR3 extends over 14 amino acids. CDR3 sequence: CASSLWGLGEKLFF. The CDR3 DNA reads TGTGCCAGCAGTTTGTGGGGGCTAGGTGAAAAACTGTTTTTT.

Ten or more counts support this clonotype. The J gene is TRBJ1-2, the V gene TRBV7-2; 7 bases match TRBD1. Germline CDR1 and CDR2: SGHTA and FQGNSA. The CDR3 consists of 12 residues. The trim removed 5 bases at V and 8 bases at J, leaving 5 bases unmatched. The CDR3 bases are TGTGCCAGCAGCCTACAGGGGCGAGGCTACACCTTC. Residues: CASSLQGRGYTF.

The chain carries TRBV20-1 and TRBJ2-7; TRBD1 or TRBD2 may be the D gene (5 bases each). Germline CDR1 is DFQATT and CDR2 is SNEGSKA (reference sequence). CDR3 length: 14 residues. The ends were cut back, 2 bases at V and 1 base at J, with 12 bases in the middle. The CDR3 sequence is CSARPEGRSYEQYF. CDR3 coding DNA: TGCAGTGCTAGACCCGAGGGGAGATCCTACGAGCAGTACTTC.

The chain uses TRBV6-5 and TRBJ1-1, with no clear D. Looked up from germline, CDR1 is MNHEY and CDR2 is SVGAGI. V was pared by 2 bases and J by 4 bases, with 8 bases between. This CDR3 contains 13 residues. The DNA of the CDR3 is TGTGCCAGCAGTTACACCGAGGGCACTGAAGCTTTCTTT. Translation: CASSYTEGTEAFF.